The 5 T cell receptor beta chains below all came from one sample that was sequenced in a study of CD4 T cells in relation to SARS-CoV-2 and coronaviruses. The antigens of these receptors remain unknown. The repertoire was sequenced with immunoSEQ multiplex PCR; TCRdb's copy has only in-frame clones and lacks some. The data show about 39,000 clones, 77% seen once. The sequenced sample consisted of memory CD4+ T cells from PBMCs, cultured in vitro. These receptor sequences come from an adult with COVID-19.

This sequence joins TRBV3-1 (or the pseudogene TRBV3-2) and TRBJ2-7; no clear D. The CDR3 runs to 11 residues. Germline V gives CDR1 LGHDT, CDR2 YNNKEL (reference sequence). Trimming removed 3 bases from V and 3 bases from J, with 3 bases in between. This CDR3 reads CASSHYYEQYF. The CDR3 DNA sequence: TGTGCCAGCAGCCACTACTACGAGCAGTACTTC.

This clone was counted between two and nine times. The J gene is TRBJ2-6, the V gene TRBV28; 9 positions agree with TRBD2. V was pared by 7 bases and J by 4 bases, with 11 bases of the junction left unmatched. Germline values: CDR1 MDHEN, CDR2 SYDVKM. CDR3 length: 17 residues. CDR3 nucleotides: TGTGCCAGCACAAGGACTAGCGATTCGCCCGGGGCCAACGTCCTGACTTTC. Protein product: CASTRTSDSPGANVLTF. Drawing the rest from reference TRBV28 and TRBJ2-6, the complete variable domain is DVKVTQSSRYLVKRTGEKVFLECVQDMDHENMFWYRQDPGLGLRLIYFSYDVKMKEKGDIPEGYSVSREKKERFSLILESASTNQTSMYLCASTRTSDSPGANVLTFGAGSRLTVL.

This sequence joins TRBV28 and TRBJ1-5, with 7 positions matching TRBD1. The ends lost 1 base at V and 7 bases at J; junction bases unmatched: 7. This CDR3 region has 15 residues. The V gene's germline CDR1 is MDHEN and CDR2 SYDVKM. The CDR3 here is CASSLLQGTGQPQHF. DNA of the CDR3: TGTGCCAGCAGTTTATTACAGGGGACGGGACAGCCCCAGCATTTT.

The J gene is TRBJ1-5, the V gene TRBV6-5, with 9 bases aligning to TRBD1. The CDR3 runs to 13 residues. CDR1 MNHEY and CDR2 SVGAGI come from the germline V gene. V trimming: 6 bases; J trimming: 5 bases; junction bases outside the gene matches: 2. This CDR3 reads CASSRTGDQPQHF. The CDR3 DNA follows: TGTGCCAGCAGCAGGACAGGGGATCAGCCCCAGCATTTT.

In nucleotides, the CDR3 is TGTGCCAGCTCAAATACTCCGGCGTCTCGATACGAGCAGTACTTC. Amino acids: CASSNTPASRYEQYF. The chain carries TRBV7-2 and TRBJ2-7; D ambiguous. V was pared by 8 bases and J by 4 bases, with 21 bases between. In germline, CDR1 is SGHTA, CDR2 FQGNSA. This CDR3 has 15 amino acids.